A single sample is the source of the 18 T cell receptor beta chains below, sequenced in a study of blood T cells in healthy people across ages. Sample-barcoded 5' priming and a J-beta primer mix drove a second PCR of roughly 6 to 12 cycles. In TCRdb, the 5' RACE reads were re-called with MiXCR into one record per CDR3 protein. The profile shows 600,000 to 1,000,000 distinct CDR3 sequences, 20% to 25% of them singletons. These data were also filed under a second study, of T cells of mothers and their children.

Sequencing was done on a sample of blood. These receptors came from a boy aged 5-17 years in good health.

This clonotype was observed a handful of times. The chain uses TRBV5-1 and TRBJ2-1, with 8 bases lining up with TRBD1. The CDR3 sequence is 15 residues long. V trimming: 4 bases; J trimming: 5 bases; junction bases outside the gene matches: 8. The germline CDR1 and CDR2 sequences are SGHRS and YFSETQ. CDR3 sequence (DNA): TGCGCCAGCAGCCTGATGGGACAGGCCAACAATGAGCAGTTCTTC. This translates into CASSLMGQANNEQFF.

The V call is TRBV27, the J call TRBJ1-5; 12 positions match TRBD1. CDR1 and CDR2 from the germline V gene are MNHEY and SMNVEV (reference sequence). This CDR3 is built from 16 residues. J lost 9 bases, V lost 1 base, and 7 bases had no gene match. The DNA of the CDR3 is TGTGCCAGCAGTTTATTTGGGACAGGGGGCTCGTGGCCCCAGCATTTT. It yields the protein CASSLFGTGGSWPQHF.

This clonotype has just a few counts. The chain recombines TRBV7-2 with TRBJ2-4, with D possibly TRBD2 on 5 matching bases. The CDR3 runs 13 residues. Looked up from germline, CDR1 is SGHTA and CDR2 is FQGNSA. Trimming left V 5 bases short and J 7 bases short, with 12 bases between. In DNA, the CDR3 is TGTGCCAGCAGCCGAGGGTTGTGGAACATTCAGTACTTC. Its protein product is CASSRGLWNIQYF.

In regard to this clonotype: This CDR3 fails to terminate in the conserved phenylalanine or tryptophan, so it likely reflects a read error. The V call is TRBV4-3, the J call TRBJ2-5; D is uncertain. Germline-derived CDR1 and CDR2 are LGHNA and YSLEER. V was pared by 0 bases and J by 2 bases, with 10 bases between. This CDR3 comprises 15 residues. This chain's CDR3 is CASSQDYGGQETQYL. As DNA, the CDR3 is TGCGCCAGCAGCCAAGACTACGGTGGACAAGAGACCCAGTACCTC.

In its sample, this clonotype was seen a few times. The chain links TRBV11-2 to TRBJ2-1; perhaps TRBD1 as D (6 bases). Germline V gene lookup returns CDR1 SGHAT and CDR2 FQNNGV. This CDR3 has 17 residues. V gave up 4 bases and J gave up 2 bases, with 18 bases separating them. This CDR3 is CASSSWTEDGPYNEQFF. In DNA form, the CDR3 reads TGTGCCAGCAGCTCCTGGACAGAGGATGGGCCCTACAATGAGCAGTTCTTC.

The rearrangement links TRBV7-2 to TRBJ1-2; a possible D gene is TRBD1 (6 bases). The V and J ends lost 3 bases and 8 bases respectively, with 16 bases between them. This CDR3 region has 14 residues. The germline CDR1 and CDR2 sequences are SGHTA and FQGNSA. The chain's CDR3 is CASSLEAGAGGYTF. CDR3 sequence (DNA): TGTGCCAGCAGCTTGGAGGCAGGGGCCGGGGGCTACACCTTC.

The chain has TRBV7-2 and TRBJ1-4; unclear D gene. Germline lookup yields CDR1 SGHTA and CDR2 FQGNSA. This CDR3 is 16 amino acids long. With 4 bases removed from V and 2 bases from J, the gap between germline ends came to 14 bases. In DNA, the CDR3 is TGTGCCAGCAGCTCCTTCGAAGGAGCCACTAATGAAAAACTGTTTTTT. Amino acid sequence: CASSSFEGATNEKLFF.

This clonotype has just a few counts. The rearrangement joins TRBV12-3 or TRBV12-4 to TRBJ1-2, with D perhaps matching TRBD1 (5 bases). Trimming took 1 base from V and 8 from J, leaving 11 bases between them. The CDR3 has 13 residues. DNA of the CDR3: TGTGCCAGCAGTTTAGGGGGGGAAGGGGGCTACACCTTC. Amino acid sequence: CASSLGGEGGYTF.

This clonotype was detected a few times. This CDR3 is CASSVSGGVYEQYF. CDR3 in DNA: TGTGCCAGCAGCGTATCGGGGGGTGTCTACGAGCAGTACTTC. The chain has TRBV9 and TRBJ2-7, with 7 bases matching TRBD2. This CDR3 is built from 14 residues. From germline, CDR1 is SGDLS and CDR2 YYNGEE. V lost 1 base to trimming and J lost 3 bases; unmatched junction nucleotides: 4.

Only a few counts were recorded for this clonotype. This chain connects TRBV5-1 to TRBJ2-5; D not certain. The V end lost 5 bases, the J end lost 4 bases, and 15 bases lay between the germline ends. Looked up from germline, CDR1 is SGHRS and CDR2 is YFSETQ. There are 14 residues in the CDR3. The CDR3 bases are TGCGCCAGCAGACCGGACCCGGGTAGAGAGACCCAGTACTTC. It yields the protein CASRPDPGRETQYF.

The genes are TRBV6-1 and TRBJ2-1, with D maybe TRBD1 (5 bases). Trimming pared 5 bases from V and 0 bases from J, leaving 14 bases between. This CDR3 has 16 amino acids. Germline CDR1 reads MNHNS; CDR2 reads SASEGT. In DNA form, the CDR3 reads TGTGCCAGCAGTCTCAGGGTTGGAGCCTCCTACAATGAGCAGTTCTTC. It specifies CASSLRVGASYNEQFF.

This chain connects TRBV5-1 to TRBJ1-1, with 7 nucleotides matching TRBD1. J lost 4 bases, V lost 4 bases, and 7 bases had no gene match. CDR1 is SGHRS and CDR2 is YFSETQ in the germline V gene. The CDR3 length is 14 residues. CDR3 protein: CASSRTGEATEAFF. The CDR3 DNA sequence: TGCGCCAGCAGCAGAACAGGGGAGGCCACTGAAGCTTTCTTT. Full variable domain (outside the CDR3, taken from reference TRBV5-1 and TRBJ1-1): KAGVTQTPRYLIKTRGQQVTLSCSPISGHRSVSWYQQTPGQGLQFLFEYFSETQRNKGNFPGRFSGRQFSNSRSEMNVSTLELGDSALYLCASSRTGEATEAFFGQGTRLTVV.

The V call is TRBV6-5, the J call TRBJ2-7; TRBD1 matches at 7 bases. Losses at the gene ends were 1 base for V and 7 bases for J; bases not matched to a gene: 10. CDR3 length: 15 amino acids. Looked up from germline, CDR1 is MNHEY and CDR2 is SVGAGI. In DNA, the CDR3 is TGTGCCAGCAGTTACTTACGGACAGGCCTTAGGGAGCAGTACTTC. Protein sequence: CASSYLRTGLREQYF.

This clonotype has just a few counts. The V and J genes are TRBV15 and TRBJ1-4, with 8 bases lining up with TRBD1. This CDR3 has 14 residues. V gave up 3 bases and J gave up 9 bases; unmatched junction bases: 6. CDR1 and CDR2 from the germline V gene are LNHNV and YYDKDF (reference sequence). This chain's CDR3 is CATSSVRTGKKLFF. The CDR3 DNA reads TGTGCCACCAGCAGCGTTAGGACAGGGAAAAAACTGTTTTTT.

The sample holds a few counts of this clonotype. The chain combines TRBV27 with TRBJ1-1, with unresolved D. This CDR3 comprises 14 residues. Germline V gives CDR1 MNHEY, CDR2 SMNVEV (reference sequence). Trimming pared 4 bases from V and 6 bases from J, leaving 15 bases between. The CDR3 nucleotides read TGTGCCAGCAGTTCCTCCGGGTTTATGGCTGAAGCTTTCTTT. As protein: CASSSSGFMAEAFF.

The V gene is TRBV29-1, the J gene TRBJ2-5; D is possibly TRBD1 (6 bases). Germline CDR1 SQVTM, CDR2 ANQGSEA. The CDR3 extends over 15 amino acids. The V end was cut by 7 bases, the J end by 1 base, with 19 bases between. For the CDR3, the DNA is TGCAGCGCTGTACCTTGGGACACTCTCCAAGAGACCCAGTACTTC. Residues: CSAVPWDTLQETQYF.

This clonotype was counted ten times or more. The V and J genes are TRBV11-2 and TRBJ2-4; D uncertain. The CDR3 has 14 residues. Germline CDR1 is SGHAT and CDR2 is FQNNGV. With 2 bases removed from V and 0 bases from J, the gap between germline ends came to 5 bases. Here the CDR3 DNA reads TGTGCCAGCAGCTTACGCAGAGCCAAAAACATTCAGTACTTC. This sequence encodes CASSLRRAKNIQYF.

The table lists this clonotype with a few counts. The CDR3 loop reads CSASPGLAGPSSYNEQFF. As DNA, the CDR3 is TGCAGTGCAAGCCCGGGACTAGCGGGACCGAGCTCCTACAATGAGCAGTTCTTC. The genes are TRBV20-1 and TRBJ2-1, with 13 bases identical to TRBD2. Germline values: CDR1 DFQATT, CDR2 SNEGSKA (reference sequence). The CDR3 extends over 18 amino acids. J gave up 0 bases and V 6 bases, and 11 bases lay outside the gene matches.